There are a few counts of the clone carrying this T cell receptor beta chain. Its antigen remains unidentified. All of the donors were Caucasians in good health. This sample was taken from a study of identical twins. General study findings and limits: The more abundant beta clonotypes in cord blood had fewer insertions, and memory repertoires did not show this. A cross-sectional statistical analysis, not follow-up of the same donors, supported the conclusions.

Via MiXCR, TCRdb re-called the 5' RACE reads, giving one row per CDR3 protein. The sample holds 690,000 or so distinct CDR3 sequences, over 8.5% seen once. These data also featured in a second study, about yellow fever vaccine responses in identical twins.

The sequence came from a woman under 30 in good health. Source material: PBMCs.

CDR3 protein: CASSGRTHEGTSGSFYEQYF. CDR3 in DNA: TGTGCCAGCAGCGGTCGGACACACGAAGGGACTAGCGGGAGTTTCTACGAGCAGTACTTC. The chain carries TRBV11-2 and TRBJ2-7; 14 nucleotides agree with TRBD2. Germline V gene lookup returns CDR1 SGHAT and CDR2 FQNNGV. V lost 5 bases and J lost 3; bases outside the gene matches: 18. The CDR3 consists of 20 residues.